This TCR beta chain was observed in a study of shared clonotypes between healthy human individuals. The wider study: Three plates each covered CD4 naive and memory; CD8 naive two, CD8 memory one.

V shed 6 bases, J shed 8 bases, and the junction held 9 bases outside the gene matches. This CDR3 comprises 14 residues. Germline V gene sequence: CDR1 SNHLY, CDR2 FYNNEI. Method: immunoSEQ multiplex PCR; TCRdb's copy keeps in-frame clones and lacks some. Of roughly 2 million clones listed, almost 96% were seen once; the top ten hold roughly 0.13%. The chain uses TRBV2 and TRBJ1-4; the match to TRBD1 covers 7 bases. This TCR came from a man younger than 30 in good health. Sequenced sample: naive CD4+ T cells sorted from blood. Subset defined: CD45RA+ positively selected. CDR3 in amino acids: CASRKGGAGEKLFF. The DNA of the CDR3 is TGTGCCAGCAGAAAAGGGGGCGCGGGGGAAAAACTGTTTTTT.